The 13 T cell receptor beta chains below were found in one sample sequenced in a study of tumor-infiltrating lymphocytes in oesophageal squamous cell carcinoma. TCRdb re-derived calls from the PCR reads in MiXCR, one entry per CDR3 protein. The sample has about 22,000 distinct CDR3 sequences; around 35% are singletons. The source material was esophageal tumor tissue. The origin of the receptors is a male donor with esophageal squamous cell carcinoma.

A remark on this clonotype: It may be a read error: a sequence one base away is much more abundant. V is TRBV27 and J is TRBJ2-3; 8 positions agree with TRBD1. The J call may be in error: the DNA end matches TRBJ2-7 better. The CDR3 sequence is 15 residues long. From germline, CDR1 is MNHEY and CDR2 SMNVEV (reference sequence). This CDR3 reads CASSLSGTGSYEQYF. CDR3 bases: TGTGCCAGCAGTTTATCCGGGACAGGCTCCTACGAGCAGTACTTC.

This clonotype was counted ten times or more. The chain recombines TRBV6-1 with TRBJ2-3; the D gene is possibly TRBD1 (7 bases). Germline CDR1 MNHNS, CDR2 SASEGT. The V end was cut by 4 bases, the J end by 0 bases, with 11 bases between. The CDR3 has 15 residues. The CDR3 sequence is CASSARGASTDTQYF. As DNA, the CDR3 is TGTGCCAGCAGTGCCAGGGGGGCAAGCACAGATACGCAGTATTTT.

This clonotype was seen a few times. The DNA is omitted, as the CDR3 cannot be located on it reliably, and the CDR3 follows TCRdb's listing. The V call is TRBV7-2, the J call TRBJ2-6. Germline V gene data show CDR1 as SGHTA and CDR2 as FQGNSA. The CDR3 has 16 residues if both end residues are counted. This chain's CDR3 is CASSLRHCSLRAVLRF.

This clonotype occurred a few times. Being one base from a much bigger clone, this may be a read error. This rearrangement joins TRBV28 to TRBJ2-5, with D perhaps matching TRBD1 (5 bases). The end of the DNA aligns better with TRBJ2-1, so the J call may be wrong. This CDR3 is built from 14 residues. In germline, CDR1 is MDHEN, CDR2 SYDVKM. CDR3 nucleotide sequence: TGTGCCAGCAGTTTATTCGACAGCCAAGAGACCCAGTTCTTC. Its protein is CASSLFDSQETQFF.

Many counts were recorded for this clonotype. The gene calls are TRBV27 and TRBJ1-2; 8 nucleotides agree with TRBD1. Germline-derived CDR1 and CDR2 are MNHEY and SMNVEV (reference sequence). This CDR3 is built from 13 residues. The ends lost 6 bases at V and 8 bases at J; junction bases unmatched: 8. In DNA form, the CDR3 reads TGTGCCAGCAGCGGGACAGGCACGTTCGGCTACACCTTC. Its protein is CASSGTGTFGYTF.

This chain links TRBV25-1 with TRBJ2-3; maybe TRBD1 (5 bases). Trimming took 3 bases from V and 2 from J, leaving 12 bases between them. This CDR3 comprises 15 residues. CDR1 is MGHDK, CDR2 SYGVNS, per germline. CDR3 loop: CASSDLSRVTDTQYF. In nucleotides, the CDR3 is TGTGCCAGCAGTGACCTCTCCAGGGTCACAGATACGCAGTATTTT.

For this clonotype: A much larger clonotype is one base distant, so this may be a read error. V and J are TRBV28 and TRBJ2-3; the D gene is possibly TRBD1 (6 bases). The tail of the sequence fits TRBJ2-1 better, so the J call may be wrong. The CDR3 loop spans 16 amino acids. Per germline, CDR1 MDHEN and CDR2 SYDVKM. The CDR3 nucleotides are TGTGCCAGCAGCCCCCGGGCAGGGGTTATCTCCTACGAGCAGTTCTTC. This codes for CASSPRAGVISYEQFF.

This clonotype has a count of ten or more. The chain employs TRBV5-4 and TRBJ2-6; D may correspond to TRBD1 or TRBD2 (5 bases each). The V gene's germline CDR1 is SGHNT and CDR2 YYREEE (reference sequence). Trimming shortened V by 4 bases and J by 3 bases, and 20 bases separated the two germline ends. The CDR3 runs 18 residues. The CDR3 nucleotides read TGTGCCAGCAGCACCCCCGGGACCGTGAACTATGGGGCCAACGTCCTGACTTTC. As protein: CASSTPGTVNYGANVLTF.

This clonotype is termed medium-sized (0.01 to 0.1%). The V gene is TRBV7-6, the J gene TRBJ2-7; D remains unclear. The V and J ends lost 0 bases and 1 base respectively, with 7 bases between them. The CDR3 contains 14 residues. Germline V gives CDR1 SGHVS, CDR2 FNYEAQ. The CDR3 sequence is CASSLAPVSYEQYF. Here the CDR3 DNA reads TGTGCCAGCAGCTTAGCCCCAGTTTCCTACGAGCAGTACTTC.

The sample holds many counts of this clonotype. The chain combines TRBV5-8 with TRBJ1-1; 10 bases fit TRBD1. The CDR3 loop spans 16 amino acids. Germline CDR1 reads SGHTS; CDR2 reads YDEGEE. The V gene end was trimmed by 5 bases and the J gene end by 3 bases; junction bases not matched to a gene: 10. The CDR3 spells CASRAGTGVMDTEAFF. The CDR3 DNA is TGTGCCAGCAGGGCCGGGACAGGGGTTATGGACACTGAAGCTTTCTTT.

In this sample, this clonotype turned up many times. V gene TRBV10-1 combines with J gene TRBJ2-5; the match to TRBD2 covers 12 bases. Unmatched junction bases numbered 7, after V lost 3 bases and J lost 2 bases. The germline V gene encodes CDR1 WNHNN and CDR2 SYGVQD (reference sequence). This CDR3 is 17 amino acids long. Here the CDR3 reads CASSDQGLAGLQETQYF. The CDR3 nucleotides are TGCGCCAGCAGTGACCAGGGACTAGCGGGTTTACAAGAGACCCAGTACTTC.

The V and J genes are TRBV7-2 and TRBJ2-1, with D hard to call. Gene TRBJ2-7 matches the end of the DNA better, so the J call may be wrong. The CDR3 extends over 12 amino acids. Germline V lookup: CDR1 SGHTA, CDR2 FQGNSA. The CDR3 here is CASSLARYEQYF. The CDR3 bases are TGTGCCAGCAGCTTAGCCCGGTACGAGCAGTACTTC.

Only one count was recorded for this clonotype. The rearrangement links TRBV7-2 to TRBJ2-4; TRBD1 matches at 9 bases. Judging by the DNA end, TRBJ2-1 fits better; the J call may be wrong. CDR1 and CDR2 (germline): SGHTA, FQGNSA. The CDR3 spans 14 residues. The CDR3 protein is CASSPRDREREQFF. The CDR3 bases are TGTGCCAGCAGCCCCCGGGACAGGGAAAGGGAGCAGTTCTTC.